The next 13 T cell receptor beta chains were all read from a single sample in a study of blood T cells in healthy people across ages. A J-beta primer mix and a sample-barcoded 5' primer were used in a second PCR of about 6 to 12 cycles. TCRdb used MiXCR to reprocess the 5' RACE reads, holding one entry per CDR3 protein. The sample has about 970,000 distinct CDR3 sequences, about 51% seen once. Material: blood. The receptors shown here come from a woman aged 60 to 75 in good health.

This clonotype was seen a handful of times. One end of the junction varies from germline; a read error may be responsible. The gene calls are TRBV11-2 and TRBJ2-6, with D perhaps TRBD2 (5 bases). This CDR3 is built from 15 residues. Germline CDR1 SGHAT, CDR2 FQNNGV. In DNA form, the CDR3 reads TGTGCCATCAGCCGCGGGTCTTTTGGGGCCAACGTCCTGACTTTC. It yields the protein CAISRGSFGANVLTF.

The chain combines TRBV7-2 with TRBJ2-1, with 11 bases that match TRBD2. From germline, CDR1 is SGHTA and CDR2 FQGNSA. The CDR3 length is 17 residues. The junction had 9 bases not matched to a gene; V was cut back by 0 bases and J by 8 bases. Written as DNA, the CDR3 is TGTGCCAGCAGCTTAGCGGCTAGCGGGAGGCCCGATGATGAGCAGTTCTTC. Translation gives CASSLAASGRPDDEQFF. Full variable domain (outside the CDR3, taken from reference TRBV7-2 and TRBJ2-1): GAGVSQSPSNKVTEKGKDVELRCDPISGHTALYWYRQSLGQGLEFLIYFQGNSAPDKSGLPSDRFSAERTGGSVSTLTIQRTQQEDSAVYLCASSLAASGRPDDEQFFGPGTRLTVL.

This clonotype was found many times. V usage is TRBV4-1 and J usage is TRBJ2-7, with D uncertain. Per the germline V gene, CDR1 is MGHRA and CDR2 is YSYEKL. The CDR3 sequence is 17 residues long. V was shortened by 0 bases and J by 3 bases, with 18 bases between the two germline ends. The CDR3 reads CASSQDPVRTGLYEQYF. The CDR3 bases are TGCGCCAGCAGCCAAGATCCAGTCAGGACGGGTCTCTACGAGCAGTACTTC.

CDR3 nucleotide sequence: TGTGCCAGCAGGACACAGGGGAGCACAGATACGCAGTATTTT. It translates to CASRTQGSTDTQYF. J is TRBJ2-3 and V is TRBV28, with TRBD1 identical over 7 bases. The length of the CDR3 is 14 residues. Germline values: CDR1 MDHEN, CDR2 SYDVKM. The junction had 3 bases not matched to a gene; V was cut back by 6 bases and J by 0 bases.

This clonotype was observed a single time. The gene calls are TRBV11-2 and TRBJ2-3; D call uncertain. Between the trimmed V and J ends, which lost 5 bases and 7 bases, there was a span of 10 bases. The CDR3 loop spans 12 amino acids. The germline gives CDR1 SGHAT, CDR2 FQNNGV. The CDR3 here is CASSEFGHTQYF. DNA for the CDR3: TGTGCCAGCAGCGAATTCGGGCATACGCAGTATTTT.

The chain couples TRBV7-9 to TRBJ2-3, with D perhaps matching TRBD2 (6 bases). V was pared by 7 bases and J by 6 bases, with 26 bases between. This CDR3 comprises 17 residues. Germline CDR1 SEHNR, CDR2 FQNEAQ (reference sequence). The chain's CDR3 is CASTLPGSGVAPDTQYF. The CDR3 DNA sequence: TGTGCCAGCACGCTCCCCGGTTCGGGAGTAGCTCCGGATACGCAGTATTTT. Based on the CDR3 plus reference TRBV7-9 and TRBJ2-3, the full variable domain is DTGVSQNPRHKITKRGQNVTFRCDPISEHNRLYWYRQTLGQGPEFLTYFQNEAQLEKSRLLSDRFSAERPKGSFSTLEIQRTEQGDSAMYLCASTLPGSGVAPDTQYFGPGTRLTVL.

This clonotype was picked up one time. The rearrangement joins TRBV28 to TRBJ2-3; tentatively, D is TRBD2 (5 bases). This CDR3 comprises 15 residues. V was shortened by 2 bases and J by 5 bases, with 14 bases between the two germline ends. Germline V gene data show CDR1 as MDHEN and CDR2 as SYDVKM. CDR3 sequence reads: CASSLDPAREDTQYF. The CDR3 DNA follows: TGTGCCAGCAGTTTAGATCCAGCGAGGGAAGATACGCAGTATTTT.

V usage is TRBV12-3 or TRBV12-4 and J usage is TRBJ2-1, with 7 bases that match TRBD1. The J call is doubtful: the DNA matches TRBJ2-7 better. This CDR3 is 15 amino acids long. Here the CDR3 reads CASSHGQVTYNEQYF. In DNA, the CDR3 is TGTGCCAGCAGCCACGGACAGGTTACCTACAATGAGCAGTACTTC.

The chain joins TRBV18 to TRBJ2-5; maybe TRBD2 (6 bases). CDR1 is KGHSH, CDR2 LQKENI, per germline. Trimming cost V 1 base and J 11 bases, with 11 bases left between them. CDR3 length: 12 amino acids. For the CDR3, the DNA is TGTGCCAGCTCACCACTCACGGGGGAGCAGTACTTC. Its translation is CASSPLTGEQYF.

This clonotype was detected only a few times. The rearrangement joins TRBV6-2 or TRBV6-3 to TRBJ2-5; no clear D. CDR1 MNHEY and CDR2 SVGEGT come from the germline V gene. The V end lost 2 bases, the J end lost 5 bases, and 9 bases lay between the germline ends. The CDR3 consists of 13 residues. This chain's CDR3 is CASSYGRTETQYF. CDR3 DNA sequence: TGTGCCAGCAGTTACGGCAGGACGGAGACCCAGTACTTC.

The gene calls are TRBV12-3 or TRBV12-4 and TRBJ2-4; 16 bases align to TRBD2. The end of the DNA is better explained by TRBJ2-7, so the J call may be wrong. This CDR3 comprises 17 residues. The CDR3 nucleotides are TGTGCCAGCAGATCCGGGACTAGCGGGAGGGCCATCCACGAGCAGTACTTC. Translation gives CASRSGTSGRAIHEQYF.

The V gene is TRBV20-1, the J gene TRBJ2-6; 7 bases fit TRBD2. Losses at the gene ends were 3 bases for V and 0 bases for J; bases not matched to a gene: 5. The CDR3 length is 16 residues. Per germline, CDR1 DFQATT and CDR2 SNEGSKA (reference sequence). The CDR3 region is CSARQGGHSGANVLTF. The CDR3 coding sequence is TGCAGTGCTAGGCAGGGAGGGCACTCTGGGGCCAACGTCCTGACTTTC.

This clonotype was seen more than once but under ten times. V usage is TRBV6-5 and J usage is TRBJ1-1; unclear D gene. The CDR3 sequence is 17 residues long. The germline V and J ends were trimmed by 0 bases and 2 bases, with 16 bases remaining between them. Germline V gene lookup returns CDR1 MNHEY and CDR2 SVGAGI. CDR3 DNA sequence: TGTGCCAGCAGTTACTCGACGTCCTCGGGGAGAAACACTGAAGCTTTCTTT. Translation gives CASSYSTSSGRNTEAFF.